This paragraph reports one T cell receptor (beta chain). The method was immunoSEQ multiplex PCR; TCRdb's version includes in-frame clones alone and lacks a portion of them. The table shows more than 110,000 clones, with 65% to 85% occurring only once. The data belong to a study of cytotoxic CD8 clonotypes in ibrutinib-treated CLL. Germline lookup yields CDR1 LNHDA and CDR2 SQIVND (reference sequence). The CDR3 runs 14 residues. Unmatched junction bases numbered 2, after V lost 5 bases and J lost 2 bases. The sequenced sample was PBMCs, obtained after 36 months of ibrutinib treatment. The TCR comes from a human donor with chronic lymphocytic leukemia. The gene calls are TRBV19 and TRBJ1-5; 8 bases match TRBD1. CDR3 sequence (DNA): TGTGCCAGTAGTCAGGGGGCTGGCAATCAGCCCCAGCATTTT. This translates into CASSQGAGNQPQHF.